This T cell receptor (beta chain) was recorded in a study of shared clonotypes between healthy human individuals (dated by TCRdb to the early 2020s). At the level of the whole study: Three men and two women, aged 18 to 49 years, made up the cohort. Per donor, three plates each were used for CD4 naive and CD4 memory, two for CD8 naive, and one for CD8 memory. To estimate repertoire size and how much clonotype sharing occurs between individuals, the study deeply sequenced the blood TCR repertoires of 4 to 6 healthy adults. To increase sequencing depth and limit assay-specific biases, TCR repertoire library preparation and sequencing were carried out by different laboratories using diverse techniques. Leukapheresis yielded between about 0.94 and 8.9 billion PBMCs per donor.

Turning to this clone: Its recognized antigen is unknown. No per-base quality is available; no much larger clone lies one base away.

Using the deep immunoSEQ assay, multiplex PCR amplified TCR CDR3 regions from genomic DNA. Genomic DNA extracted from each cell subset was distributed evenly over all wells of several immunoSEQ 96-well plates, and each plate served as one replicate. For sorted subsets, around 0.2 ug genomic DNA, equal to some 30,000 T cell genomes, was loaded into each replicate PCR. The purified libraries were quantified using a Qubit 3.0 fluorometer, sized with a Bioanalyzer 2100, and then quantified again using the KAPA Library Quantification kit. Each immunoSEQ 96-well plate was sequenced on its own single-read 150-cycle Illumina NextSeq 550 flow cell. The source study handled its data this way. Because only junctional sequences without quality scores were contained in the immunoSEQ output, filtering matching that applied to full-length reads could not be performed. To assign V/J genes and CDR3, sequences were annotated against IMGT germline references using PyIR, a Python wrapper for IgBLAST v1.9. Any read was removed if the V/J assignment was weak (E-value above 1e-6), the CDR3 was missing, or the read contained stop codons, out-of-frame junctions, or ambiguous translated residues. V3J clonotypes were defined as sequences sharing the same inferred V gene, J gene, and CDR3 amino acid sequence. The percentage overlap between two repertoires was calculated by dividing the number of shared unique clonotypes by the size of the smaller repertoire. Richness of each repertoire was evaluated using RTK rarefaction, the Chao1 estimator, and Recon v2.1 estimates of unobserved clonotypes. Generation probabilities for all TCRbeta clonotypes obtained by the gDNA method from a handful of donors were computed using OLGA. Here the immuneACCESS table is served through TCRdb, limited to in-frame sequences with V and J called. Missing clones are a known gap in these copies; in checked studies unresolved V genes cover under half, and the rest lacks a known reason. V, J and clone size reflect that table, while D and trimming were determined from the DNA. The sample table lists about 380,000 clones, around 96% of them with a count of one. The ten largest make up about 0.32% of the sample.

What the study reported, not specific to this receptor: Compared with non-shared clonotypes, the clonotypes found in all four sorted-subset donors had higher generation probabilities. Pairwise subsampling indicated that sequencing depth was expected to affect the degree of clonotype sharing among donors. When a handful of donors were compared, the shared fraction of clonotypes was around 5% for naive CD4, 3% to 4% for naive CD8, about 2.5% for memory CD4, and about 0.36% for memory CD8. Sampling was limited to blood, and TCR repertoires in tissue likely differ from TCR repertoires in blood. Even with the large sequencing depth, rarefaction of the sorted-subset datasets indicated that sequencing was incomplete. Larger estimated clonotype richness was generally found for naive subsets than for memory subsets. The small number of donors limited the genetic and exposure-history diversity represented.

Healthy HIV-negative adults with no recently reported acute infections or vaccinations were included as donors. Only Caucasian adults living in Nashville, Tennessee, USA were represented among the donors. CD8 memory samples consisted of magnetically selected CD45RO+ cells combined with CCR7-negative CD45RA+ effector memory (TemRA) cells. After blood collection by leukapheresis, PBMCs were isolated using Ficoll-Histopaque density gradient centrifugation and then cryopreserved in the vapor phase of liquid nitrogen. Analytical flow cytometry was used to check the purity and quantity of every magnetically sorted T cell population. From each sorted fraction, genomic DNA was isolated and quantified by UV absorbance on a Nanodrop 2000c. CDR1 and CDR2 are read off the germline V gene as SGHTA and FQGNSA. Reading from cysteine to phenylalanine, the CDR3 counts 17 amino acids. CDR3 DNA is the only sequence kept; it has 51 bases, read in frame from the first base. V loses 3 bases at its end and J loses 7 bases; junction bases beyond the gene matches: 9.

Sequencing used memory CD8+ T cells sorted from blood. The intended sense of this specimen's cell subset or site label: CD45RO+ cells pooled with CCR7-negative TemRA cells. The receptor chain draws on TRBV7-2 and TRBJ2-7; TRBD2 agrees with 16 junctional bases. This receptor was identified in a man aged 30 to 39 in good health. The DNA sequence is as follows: TGTGCCAGCAGCTTGGGACTAGCGGGAGGGCCCCTGGGAGAGCAGTACTTC. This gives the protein CASSLGLAGGPLGEQYF.